The clone carrying this TCR beta chain was picked up a small number of times. Antigen specificity is unknown. The record originates from a study of metastatic and nonmetastatic thyroid tumors. The study's findings and limits: Within blood and tumor, benign nodules reportedly had significantly lower TCR beta diversity than malignant thyroid tumors did.

Authors' methods: The authors used CDR3 differences across clinicopathological groups to build a distant-metastasis classifier for papillary thyroid cancer. TCRdb re-called the PCR reads through MiXCR. TCRdb's processing, not the authors' own work, is the source of the V and J calls. Altogether thousands of clones are present, around 26% being singletons, with the ten largest covering approximately 40%. The CDR3 covers 15 residues. The trim removed 2 bases at V and 5 bases at J, leaving 5 bases unmatched. Germline CDR1 is SGHTA and CDR2 is FQGTGA. None of the patients had undergone any treatment ahead of thyroid surgery.

The sequence derives from a male donor with papillary thyroid cancer or a benign thyroid nodule (not recorded which). Some clones in this sample may be carry-over from other donors' samples. The material sequenced was tumor tissue. The chain joins TRBV7-3 to TRBJ2-1, with 8 bases matching TRBD1. CDR3 in amino acids: CASSLGQGRDNEQFF. The CDR3 nucleotides are TGTGCCAGCAGCTTAGGACAGGGAAGGGACAATGAGCAGTTCTTC.